A selection of T cell receptor beta chains follows, all from one sample in a study of cytomegalovirus exposure and HLA in healthy donors. TCRdb's table, derived via immunoSEQ multiplex PCR, lists solely in-frame clones and lacks some. The sample carries around 100,000 clones, approximately 70% recorded once. The sample comprised PBMCs. These receptors were collected from a woman aged 25 to 45 in good health and CMV-seronegative. CDR3s include the opening cysteine and the closing phenylalanine or tryptophan.

j_gene: TRBJ1-1; v_gene: TRBV18; CDR3aa: CASSPSLNTEAFF
j_gene: TRBJ2-1; v_gene: TRBV6-5; CDR3aa: CASSSGYSRGYNEQFF
j_gene: TRBJ2-7; v_gene: TRBV7-8; CDR3aa: CASTPSRGLGDRGSEQYF
j_gene: TRBJ1-1; v_gene: TRBV6-7; CDR3aa: CASSQQGGMNTEAFF
j_gene: TRBJ1-5; v_gene: TRBV7-8; CDR3aa: CASSLGRDRVKKPQHF
j_gene: TRBJ2-1; v_gene: TRBV9; CDR3aa: CASSVGDNEQFF
j_gene: TRBJ2-7; v_gene: TRBV29-1; CDR3aa: CSVVAGEIFLSSYEQYF
j_gene: TRBJ2-1; v_gene: TRBV6-1; CDR3aa: CASSPRQGLRDEQFF
j_gene: TRBJ2-1; v_gene: TRBV27; CDR3aa: CASNVAGAANEQFF
j_gene: TRBJ2-4; v_gene: TRBV7-9; CDR3aa: CASSPMVAKNIQYF
j_gene: TRBJ1-1; v_gene: TRBV5-1; CDR3aa: CASSFAGGAAFF
j_gene: TRBJ2-7; v_gene: TRBV15; CDR3aa: CATSRSGTGGLEQYF
j_gene: TRBJ2-5; v_gene: TRBV10-2; CDR3aa: CASSRRVEWETQYF
j_gene: TRBJ2-1; v_gene: TRBV7-9; CDR3aa: CASSLDGRAGNEQFF
j_gene: TRBJ1-4; v_gene: TRBV2; CDR3aa: CASTIMGGNEKLFF
j_gene: TRBJ2-3; v_gene: TRBV29-1; CDR3aa: CSVLGLAAGTDTQYF
j_gene: TRBJ2-3; v_gene: TRBV30; CDR3aa: CAWTDGTDTQYF
j_gene: TRBJ1-2; v_gene: TRBV20-1; CDR3aa: CSARDVYGYTF
j_gene: TRBJ1-2; v_gene: TRBV5-6; CDR3aa: CASSSGQLNALSGYTF
j_gene: TRBJ1-4; v_gene: TRBV5-1; CDR3aa: CASSGGTGSATNEKLFF
j_gene: TRBJ1-1; v_gene: TRBV19; CDR3aa: CASSIDRDTEAFF
j_gene: TRBJ1-5; v_gene: TRBV4-2; CDR3aa: CASSQDHRGGQPQHF
j_gene: TRBJ2-2; v_gene: TRBV5-1; CDR3aa: CASSSSGQGTGELFF
j_gene: TRBJ2-2; v_gene: TRBV7-2; CDR3aa: CASSQRTGVSSGELFF
j_gene: TRBJ2-5; v_gene: TRBV9; CDR3aa: CASSVTAGANQETQYF
j_gene: TRBJ1-6; v_gene: TRBV4-3; CDR3aa: CASSTGNNSPLHF
j_gene: TRBJ2-2; v_gene: TRBV10-3; CDR3aa: CAISPFESNTGELFF
j_gene: TRBJ2-3; v_gene: TRBV5-1; CDR3aa: CASSPQGGDTQYF
j_gene: TRBJ1-2; v_gene: TRBV4-2; CDR3aa: CASSQVRDRVYGYTF
j_gene: TRBJ1-2; v_gene: TRBV6-5; CDR3aa: CATRTSNYGYTF
j_gene: TRBJ1-4; v_gene: TRBV30; CDR3aa: CAWRLGLLGETNEKLFF
j_gene: TRBJ2-1; v_gene: TRBV29-1; CDR3aa: CSPRVLAGGPGEQFF
j_gene: TRBJ1-5; v_gene: TRBV10-3; CDR3aa: CAISELGVENQPQHF
j_gene: TRBJ2-2; v_gene: TRBV6-5; CDR3aa: CASSYSDFTGELFF
j_gene: TRBJ1-1; v_gene: TRBV6-5; CDR3aa: CASQGDEHTEAFF
j_gene: TRBJ1-1; v_gene: TRBV25-1; CDR3aa: CASRTAENTEAFF
j_gene: TRBJ2-2; v_gene: TRBV28; CDR3aa: CASRVPGDGELFF
j_gene: TRBJ2-3; v_gene: TRBV29-1; CDR3aa: CSVSLADTQYF
j_gene: TRBJ1-2; v_gene: TRBV19; CDR3aa: CASRETGDSYGYTF
j_gene: TRBJ1-1; v_gene: TRBV27; CDR3aa: CASTRTESNTEAFF
j_gene: TRBJ1-1; v_gene: TRBV29-1; CDR3aa: CSVEDRERPEAFF
j_gene: TRBJ2-1; v_gene: TRBV7-2; CDR3aa: CASSKRTGVDNEQFF
j_gene: TRBJ1-6; v_gene: TRBV9; CDR3aa: CASSVASTGGLGSPLHF
j_gene: TRBJ1-1; v_gene: TRBV6-5; CDR3aa: CASSFSSGFGSEAFF